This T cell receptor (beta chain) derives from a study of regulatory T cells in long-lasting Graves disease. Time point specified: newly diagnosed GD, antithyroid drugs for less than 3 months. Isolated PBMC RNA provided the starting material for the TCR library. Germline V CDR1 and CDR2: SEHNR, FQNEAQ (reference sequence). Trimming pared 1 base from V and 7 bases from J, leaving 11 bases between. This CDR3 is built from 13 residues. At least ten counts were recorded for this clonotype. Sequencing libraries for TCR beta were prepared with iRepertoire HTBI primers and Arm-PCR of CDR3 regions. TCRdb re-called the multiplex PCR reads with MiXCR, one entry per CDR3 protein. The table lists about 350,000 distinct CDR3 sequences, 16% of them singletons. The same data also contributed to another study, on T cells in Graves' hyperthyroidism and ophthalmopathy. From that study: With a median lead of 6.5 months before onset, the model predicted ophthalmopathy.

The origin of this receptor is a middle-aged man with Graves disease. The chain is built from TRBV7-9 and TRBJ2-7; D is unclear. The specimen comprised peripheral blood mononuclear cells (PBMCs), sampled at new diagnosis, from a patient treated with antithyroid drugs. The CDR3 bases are TGTGCCAGCAGCTTAGAAGGGCTGAGTGAGCAGTACTTC. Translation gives CASSLEGLSEQYF. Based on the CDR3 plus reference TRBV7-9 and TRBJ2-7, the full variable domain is DTGVSQNPRHKITKRGQNVTFRCDPISEHNRLYWYRQTLGQGPEFLTYFQNEAQLEKSRLLSDRFSAERPKGSFSTLEIQRTEQGDSAMYLCASSLEGLSEQYFGPGTRLTVT.